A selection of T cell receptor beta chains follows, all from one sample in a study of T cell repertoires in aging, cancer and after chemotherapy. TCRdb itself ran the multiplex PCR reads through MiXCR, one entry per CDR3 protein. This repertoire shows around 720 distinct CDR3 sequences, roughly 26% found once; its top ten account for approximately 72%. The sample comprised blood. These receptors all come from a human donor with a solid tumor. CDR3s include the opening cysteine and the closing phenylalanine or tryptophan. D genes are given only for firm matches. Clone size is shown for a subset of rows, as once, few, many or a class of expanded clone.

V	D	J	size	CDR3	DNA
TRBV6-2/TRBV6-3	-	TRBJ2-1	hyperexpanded	CASRDYNEQFF	TGTGCCAGCCGGGACTACAATGAGCAGTTCTTC
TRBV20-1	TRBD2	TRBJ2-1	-	CSATPLADSYNEQFF	TGCAGTGCTACCCCCCTAGCGGACTCCTACAATGAGCAGTTCTTC
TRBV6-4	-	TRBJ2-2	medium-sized	CASSAQMAGELFF	TGTGCCAGCAGTGCTCAAATGGCCGGGGAGCTGTTTTTT
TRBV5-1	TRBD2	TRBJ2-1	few	CASSLFTSGNNEQFF	TGCGCCAGCAGCTTGTTTACTAGCGGTAACAATGAGCAGTTCTTC
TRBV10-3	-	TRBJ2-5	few	CAISVNPRETQYF	TGTGCCATCAGTGTTAACCCGAGGGAGACCCAGTACTTC
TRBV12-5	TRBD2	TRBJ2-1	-	CASGPRDYHEQFF	TGTGCTAGTGGCCCCCGGGACTACCATGAGCAGTTCTTC
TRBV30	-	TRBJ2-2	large	CAWTRGGATGELFF	TGTGCCTGGACGCGAGGAGGGGCCACCGGGGAGCTGTTTTTT
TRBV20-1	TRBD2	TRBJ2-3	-	CSTTGTSSEGGTDTQYF	TGCAGTACTACCGGGACTAGCTCCGAAGGGGGGACAGATACGCAGTATTTT
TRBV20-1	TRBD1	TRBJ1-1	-	CSARRQGANTEAFF	TGCAGTGCTAGAAGACAGGGGGCGAACACTGAAGCTTTCTTT
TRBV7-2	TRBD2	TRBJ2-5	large	CASSQFGGTETQYF	TGTGCCAGCAGCCAATTCGGGGGGACAGAGACCCAGTACTTC
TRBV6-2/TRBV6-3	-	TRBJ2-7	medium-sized	CASNPPPGVISYEQYF	TGTGCCAGCAACCCCCCGCCGGGGGTCATCTCCTACGAGCAGTACTTC
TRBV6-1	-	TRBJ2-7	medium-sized	CASLTSSSYEQYF	TGTGCCAGCCTCACCTCAAGTTCCTACGAGCAGTACTTC
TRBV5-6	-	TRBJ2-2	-	CASSRDKGRSLGELFF	TGTGCCAGCAGCCGGGACAAGGGGAGAAGTCTCGGGGAGCTGTTTTTT
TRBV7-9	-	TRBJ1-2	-	CASSVRGPADYGYTF	TGTGCCAGCAGCGTCCGGGGCCCTGCGGACTATGGCTACACCTTC
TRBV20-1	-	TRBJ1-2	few	CSARDNRVGYTF	TGCAGTGCTAGAGACAACAGGGTTGGCTACACCTTC
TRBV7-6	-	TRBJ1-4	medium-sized	CASSLKGAEKLFF	TGTGCCAGCAGCTTAAAAGGAGCGGAAAAACTGTTTTTT
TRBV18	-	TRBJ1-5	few	CASSPPGAGPQHF	TGTGCCAGCTCACCACCTGGTGCAGGGCCCCAGCATTTT
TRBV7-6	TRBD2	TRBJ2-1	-	CASSFYGLAGESYEQFF	TGTGCCAGCAGCTTCTATGGTCTAGCGGGAGAATCCTATGAGCAGTTCTTC
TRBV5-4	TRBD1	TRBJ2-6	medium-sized	CASSAPWTGRSGANVLTF	TGTGCCAGCAGCGCGCCGTGGACAGGGAGGTCCGGGGCCAACGTCCTGACTTTC
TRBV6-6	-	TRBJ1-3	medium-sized	CASSAGIGGNTIYF	TGTGCCAGCAGCGCAGGGATAGGTGGAAACACCATATATTTT
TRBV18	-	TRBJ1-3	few	CASSPDSSGNTIYF	TGTGCCAGCTCACCAGACAGCTCTGGAAACACCATATATTTT
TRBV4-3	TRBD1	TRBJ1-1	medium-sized	CASSLGDRGNEAFF	TGCGCCAGCAGCCTTGGGGACAGGGGAAATGAAGCTTTCTTT
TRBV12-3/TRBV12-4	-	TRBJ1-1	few	CASSPHFGNTEAFF	TGTGCCAGCAGTCCTCATTTCGGGAACACTGAAGCTTTCTTT